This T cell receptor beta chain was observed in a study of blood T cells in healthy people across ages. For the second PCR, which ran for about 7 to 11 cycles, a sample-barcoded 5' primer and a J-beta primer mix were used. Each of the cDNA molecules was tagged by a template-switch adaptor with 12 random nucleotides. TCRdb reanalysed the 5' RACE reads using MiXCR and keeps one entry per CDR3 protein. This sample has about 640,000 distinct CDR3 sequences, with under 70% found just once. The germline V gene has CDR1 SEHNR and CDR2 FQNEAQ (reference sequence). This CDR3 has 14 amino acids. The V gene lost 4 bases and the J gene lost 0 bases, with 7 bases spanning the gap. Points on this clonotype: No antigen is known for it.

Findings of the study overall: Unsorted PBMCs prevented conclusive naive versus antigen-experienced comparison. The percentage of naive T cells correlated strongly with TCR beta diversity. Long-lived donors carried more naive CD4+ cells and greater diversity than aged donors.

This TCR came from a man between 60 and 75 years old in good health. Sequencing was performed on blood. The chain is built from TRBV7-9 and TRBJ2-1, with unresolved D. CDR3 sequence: CASSSPNSYNEQFF. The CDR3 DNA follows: TGTGCCAGCAGCTCGCCCAACTCCTACAATGAGCAGTTCTTC.